These T cell receptor beta chains were read from a single sample in a study of response to subunit inactivated influenza vaccine. TCRdb reprocessed the RT-PCR reads with MiXCR, giving one entry per CDR3 protein. The sample consists of approximately 300,000 distinct CDR3 sequences, over 20% of them appearing once. Here the sequenced sample was PBMCs from blood, taken 21 months after vaccination. Receptor source: a man aged 50 to 69 who received an inactivated influenza vaccine. The CDR3 runs from the conserved cysteine through the conserved F or W. The D gene is left open where the match is weak. Clone size, where shown, is once, few, many, or a class for clones that have expanded.

.	TRBJ2-2	TRBV21-1	.	15	CASSNLGHYTGELFF	TGTGCCAGCAGCAACTTGGGACATTACACCGGGGAGCTGTTTTTT
.	TRBJ1-5	TRBV20-1	.	16	CSATDMVRGSNQPQHF	TGCAGTGCTACCGACATGGTGAGGGGGAGCAATCAGCCCCAGCATTTT
many	TRBJ2-2	TRBV5-1	TRBD1	16	CASNDGQEQNTGELFF	TGCGCCAGCAACGATGGACAGGAACAAAACACCGGGGAGCTGTTTTTT
.	TRBJ2-5	TRBV4-1	.	15	CASSQDILAREAQYF	TGCGCCAGCAGCCAAGATATCCTAGCCCGAGAGGCCCAGTACTTC
few	TRBJ2-7	TRBV9	.	14	CASSVGRSGYEQYF	TGTGCCAGCAGCGTAGGACGGTCCGGATACGAGCAGTACTTC
many	TRBJ1-1	TRBV10-3	.	15	CAISASIVLNTEAFF	TGTGCCATCAGTGCAAGCATCGTTCTGAACACTGAAGCTTTCTTT
.	TRBJ1-1	TRBV20-1	.	15	CSARSQTGTNTEAFF	TGCAGTGCTCGGAGCCAAACAGGTACGAACACTGAAGCTTTCTTT
few	TRBJ2-5	TRBV6-5	TRBD2	12	CASRAGGETQYF	TGTGCCAGCAGGGCGGGGGGGGAGACCCAGTACTTC
many	TRBJ1-3	TRBV7-9	.	15	CASSLWSDSGNTIYF	TGTGCCAGCAGCTTATGGTCTGACTCTGGAAACACCATATATTTT
.	TRBJ2-2	TRBV4-3	.	13	CASSQESDGKLFF	TGCGCCAGCAGCCAAGAGTCGGACGGGAAGCTGTTTTTT
many	TRBJ2-5	TRBV27	.	14	CASSHGTHGETQYF	TGTGCCAGCAGTCATGGGACGCACGGGGAGACCCAGTACTTC
few	TRBJ1-4	TRBV7-2	.	13	CASSLDLSLELFF	TGTGCCAGCAGCCTCGACCTTAGCCTGGAACTGTTTTTT
.	TRBJ2-1	TRBV20-1	TRBD2	13	CSATSGTYNEQFF	TGCAGTGCTACTAGCGGGACTTACAATGAGCAGTTCTTC
few	TRBJ2-7	TRBV14	TRBD2	15	CASRPFGLAGDEQYF	TGTGCCAGCAGACCCTTCGGACTAGCGGGAGACGAGCAGTACTTC
few	TRBJ1-4	TRBV28	.	14	CASRPGTSDEKLFF	TGTGCCAGCAGGCCCGGGACAAGTGATGAAAAACTGTTTTTT
.	TRBJ1-2	TRBV2	.	16	CASSELGWVANYGYTF	TGTGCCAGCAGTGAACTTGGATGGGTAGCTAACTATGGCTACACCTTC
few	TRBJ1-1	TRBV5-1	TRBD1	16	CASSLWGQGAGTEAFF	TGCGCCAGCAGCCTTTGGGGACAGGGGGCCGGCACTGAAGCTTTCTTT
many	TRBJ1-4	TRBV5-1	.	14	CASSSRPGGEKLFF	TGCGCCAGCAGCTCCCGACCGGGGGGAGAAAAACTGTTTTTT
.	TRBJ2-2	TRBV7-2	.	16	CASSLVSGRVAGELFF	TGTGCCAGCAGCTTAGTTTCAGGGCGGGTCGCCGGGGAGCTGTTTTTT
.	TRBJ2-4	TRBV2	.	17	CASSEALRRLGKNIQYF	TGTGCCAGCAGTGAAGCGCTTCGCAGGTTGGGGAAAAACATTCAGTACTTC
few	TRBJ2-3	TRBV7-9	.	15	CASSIGQQRTDTQYF	TGTGCCAGCAGCATCGGACAACAGAGGACAGATACGCAGTATTTT
few	TRBJ2-5	TRBV28	TRBD1	17	CASSLSRLRGREETQYF	TGTGCCAGCAGTTTATCCCGTCTAAGGGGGCGCGAAGAGACCCAGTACTTC
.	TRBJ2-1	TRBV5-1	.	16	CASSLWWQGGDNEQFF	TGCGCCAGCAGCTTGTGGTGGCAGGGGGGAGACAATGAGCAGTTCTTC
.	TRBJ2-5	TRBV20-1	.	11	CSASSDETQYF	TGCAGTGCTAGCTCGGACGAGACCCAGTACTTC
few	TRBJ2-7	TRBV4-3	.	16	CASSQEGNRAPYEQYF	TGCGCCAGCAGCCAAGAAGGCAACAGGGCTCCCTACGAGCAGTACTTC
few	TRBJ2-7	TRBV9	TRBD1	14	CASSVHDRGNEQYF	TGTGCCAGCAGCGTCCACGACAGGGGCAACGAGCAGTACTTC
many	TRBJ1-4	TRBV12-3/TRBV12-4	.	17	CASSEEGWEAANEKLFF	TGTGCCAGCTCGGAGGAGGGGTGGGAGGCCGCCAATGAAAAACTGTTTTTT
.	TRBJ1-5	TRBV3-1	.	13	CASRPGPDQPQHF	TGTGCCAGCAGACCCGGTCCCGATCAGCCCCAGCATTTT
.	TRBJ2-1	TRBV28	TRBD2	19	CASSSPVVAGGQRDNEQFF	TGTGCCAGCAGTTCCCCGGTCGTGGCGGGAGGACAACGAGACAATGAGCAGTTCTTC
.	TRBJ1-5	TRBV4-2	.	17	CASSQEVAVNSNQPQHF	TGTGCCAGCAGCCAAGAAGTTGCAGTGAATAGCAATCAGCCCCAGCATTTT
.	TRBJ2-3	TRBV6-2/TRBV6-3	TRBD1	15	CASSSDRGLTDTQYF	TGTGCCAGCAGTTCGGACAGGGGGCTTACAGATACGCAGTATTTT
.	TRBJ2-1	TRBV10-3	.	13	CAISESNYNEQFF	TGTGCCATCAGTGAGTCTAATTACAATGAGCAGTTCTTC
many	TRBJ1-1	TRBV5-1	TRBD1	13	CASSFQGDTEAFF	TGCGCCAGCAGCTTTCAGGGGGACACTGAAGCTTTCTTT
.	TRBJ2-3	TRBV15	.	16	CATSRDTGRSTDTQYF	TGTGCCACCAGCAGAGACACGGGACGTAGCACAGATACGCAGTATTTT
many	TRBJ1-1	TRBV12-3/TRBV12-4	TRBD1	17	CASRRQGALPSNTEAFF	TGTGCCAGCAGGAGACAGGGGGCCTTACCTTCGAACACTGAAGCTTTCTTT
many	TRBJ1-2	TRBV7-8	.	15	CASSLGSGANYGYTF	TGTGCCAGCAGCTTAGGGTCTGGGGCTAACTATGGCTACACCTTC
.	TRBJ1-2	TRBV29-1	.	16	CSVDQQGSGELYGYTF	TGCAGCGTTGATCAGCAGGGTAGCGGGGAGCTCTATGGCTACACCTTC
few	TRBJ1-5	TRBV18	.	16	CASSRRQGDSNQPQHF	TGTGCCAGCTCACGACGGCAGGGCGATAGCAATCAGCCCCAGCATTTT
few	TRBJ2-7	TRBV10-3	TRBD2	17	CAIRRTSGRGGSYEQYF	TGTGCCATCAGGCGGACTAGCGGGAGAGGGGGCTCCTACGAGCAGTACTTC
.	TRBJ1-1	TRBV6-5	TRBD1	16	CASSYSGTGGWGEAFF	TGTGCCAGCAGTTACTCGGGGACAGGGGGCTGGGGTGAAGCTTTCTTT
.	TRBJ1-4	TRBV11-2	TRBD1	15	CASSLVTGGSEKLFF	TGTGCCAGCAGCTTAGTGACAGGGGGGAGTGAAAAACTGTTTTTT
many	TRBJ1-5	TRBV4-3	.	15	CASSQDGGGNQPQHF	TGCGCCAGCAGCCAAGACGGGGGAGGGAATCAGCCCCAGCATTTT
many	TRBJ1-2	TRBV7-9	.	13	CASSLGTVYGYTF	TGTGCCAGCAGCTTAGGGACAGTCTATGGCTACACCTTC
few	TRBJ1-1	TRBV11-2	.	15	CASSIEMAASPEAFF	TGTGCCAGCAGCATTGAGATGGCGGCGAGTCCTGAAGCTTTCTTT
few	TRBJ2-3	TRBV20-1	.	14	CSAREGSSTDTQYF	TGCAGTGCTAGAGAAGGGTCTAGCACAGATACGCAGTATTTT
.	TRBJ2-1	TRBV19	.	16	CASPMKQLSSYNEQFF	TGTGCCAGTCCAATGAAACAGCTTAGCTCCTACAATGAGCAGTTCTTC
.	TRBJ1-1	TRBV23-1	TRBD1	20	CASTLRGEQGRSLAGPEAFF	TGCGCCAGCACCCTGCGAGGGGAACAGGGGCGTTCGTTGGCGGGCCCTGAAGCTTTCTTT
.	TRBJ2-2	TRBV5-3	TRBD2	17	CARSQHHSGENTGELFF	TGTGCCAGAAGCCAACATCATAGCGGGGAGAACACCGGGGAGCTGTTTTTT
.	TRBJ1-1	TRBV7-9	.	14	CASTWGTPSTEAFF	TGTGCCAGCACCTGGGGGACGCCGAGCACTGAAGCTTTCTTT
.	TRBJ1-2	TRBV15	.	14	CATIDFGQGNGYTF	TGTGCCACCATAGATTTCGGGCAGGGAAATGGCTACACCTTC